A single sample gave rise to the 17 T cell receptor beta chains below, sequenced in a study of cytomegalovirus exposure and HLA in healthy donors. Data came from immunoSEQ multiplex PCR; TCRdb stores just in-frame clones and leaves some out. The sample has a few hundred thousand clones; 70% to 90% are singletons. Specimen: PBMCs. These receptors were obtained from a woman under 30 in good health and CMV-seronegative.

The V gene is TRBV28, the J gene TRBJ1-4, with D unclear. V was shortened by 3 bases and J by 0 bases, with 8 bases between the two germline ends. CDR1 and CDR2 from the germline V gene are MDHEN and SYDVKM. The CDR3 runs to 15 residues. The CDR3 nucleotides read TGTGCCAGCAGTTTGAGTCACGCAACTAATGAAAAACTGTTTTTT. Translating it yields CASSLSHATNEKLFF.

The chain employs TRBV28 and TRBJ2-1, with 13 nucleotides matching TRBD2. Trimming at V came to 7 bases and at J to 12 bases, leaving 12 bases not matched to a gene. This CDR3 region has 15 residues. From germline, CDR1 is MDHEN and CDR2 SYDVKM. CDR3 sequence: CASTWGLAGTGGQFF. The CDR3 bases are TGTGCCAGCACTTGGGGACTAGCGGGGACCGGCGGGCAGTTCTTC. Looking up the rest from reference TRBV28 and TRBJ2-1 gives the full variable domain: DVKVTQSSRYLVKRTGEKVFLECVQDMDHENMFWYRQDPGLGLRLIYFSYDVKMKEKGDIPEGYSVSREKKERFSLILESASTNQTSMYLCASTWGLAGTGGQFFGPGTRLTVL.

J is TRBJ2-1 and V is TRBV28, with 11 bases fitting TRBD2. CDR1 is MDHEN, CDR2 SYDVKM, per germline. The CDR3 sequence is 16 residues long. Losses at the gene ends were 5 bases for V and 4 bases for J; bases not matched to a gene: 7. The CDR3 DNA follows: TGTGCCAGCAGTCAGACGGGACTAGCGGTGTACAATGAGCAGTTCTTC. It is translated as CASSQTGLAVYNEQFF.

The chain carries TRBV25-1 and TRBJ2-7; tentatively, D is TRBD2 (6 bases). Germline CDR1 MGHDK, CDR2 SYGVNS. The V end was cut by 4 bases, the J end by 5 bases, with 12 bases between. This CDR3 has 13 residues. In nucleotides, the CDR3 is TGTGCCAGCAGTGCCTCGCGGGGCCACGAGCAGTACTTC. It yields the protein CASSASRGHEQYF.

The rearrangement joins TRBV7-8 to TRBJ2-7, with 10 bases identical to TRBD2. Germline V gene lookup returns CDR1 SGHVS and CDR2 FQNEAQ. The CDR3 extends over 16 amino acids. J gave up 3 bases and V 2 bases, and 7 bases lay outside the gene matches. Written as DNA, the CDR3 is TGTGCCAGCAGCTTACTGGGGGGGACTAGCGACTACGAGCAGTACTTC. Amino acid sequence: CASSLLGGTSDYEQYF.

This clone has a single count. The chain combines TRBV25-1 with TRBJ2-7, with 7 bases that match TRBD1. The CDR3 totals 16 residues. Germline V CDR1 and CDR2: MGHDK, SYGVNS. Trimming cost V 1 base and J 1 base; bases outside gene matches: 7. CDR3: CASSESPGQTSYEQYF. The CDR3 nucleotides read TGTGCCAGCAGTGAATCTCCGGGACAGACTTCCTACGAGCAGTACTTC.

This rearrangement joins TRBV15 to TRBJ2-2; 9 nucleotides match TRBD1. Germline-derived CDR1 and CDR2 are LNHNV and YYDKDF (reference sequence). The CDR3 loop spans 14 amino acids. The J segment lost 5 bases and the V segment lost 5 bases, leaving 3 bases of the junction unmatched. CDR3 nucleotide sequence: TGTGCCACCAGCGTCGGACAGGGGACCGGGGAGCTGTTTTTT. The encoded protein is CATSVGQGTGELFF.

V gene TRBV6-5 combines with J gene TRBJ2-7; 9 bases map to TRBD1. Germline V gives CDR1 MNHEY, CDR2 SVGAGI. This CDR3 contains 13 residues. The J segment lost 12 bases and the V segment lost 2 bases, leaving 8 bases of the junction unmatched. The DNA of the CDR3 is TGTGCCAGCAGTTACCGAGGACAGGGGTGGTTGTACTTC. The encoded protein is CASSYRGQGWLYF.

This rearrangement joins TRBV28 to TRBJ2-7; TRBD2 agrees at 7 bases. V lost 5 bases and J lost 7; bases outside the gene matches: 11. CDR3 size: 14 residues. The V gene's germline CDR1 is MDHEN and CDR2 SYDVKM. This CDR3 is CASSLWGGRLEQYF. DNA of the CDR3: TGTGCCAGCAGTCTCTGGGGGGGACGATTAGAGCAGTACTTC.

The genes are TRBV4-1 and TRBJ2-6; D is uncertain. CDR1 is MGHRA and CDR2 is YSYEKL in the germline V gene. CDR3 length: 16 amino acids. Between the trimmed V and J ends, which lost 2 bases and 2 bases, there was a span of 10 bases. DNA for the CDR3: TGCGCCAGCAGCCAATTTTGGGCAACTGGGGCCAACGTCCTGACTTTC. Translating it yields CASSQFWATGANVLTF.

V and J are TRBV28 and TRBJ2-3; TRBD2 aligns across 10 bases. Losses at the gene ends were 5 bases for V and 0 bases for J; bases not matched to a gene: 11. Germline-derived CDR1 and CDR2 are MDHEN and SYDVKM. The CDR3 has 18 amino acids. The CDR3 sequence: CASSLASGSYPSTDTQYF. The CDR3 DNA is TGTGCCAGCAGTCTGGCTAGCGGGAGTTATCCTAGCACAGATACGCAGTATTTT.

This sequence joins TRBV5-8 and TRBJ1-5; D gene ambiguous. V lost 6 bases to trimming and J lost 0 bases, with 10 bases between them. Germline-derived CDR1 and CDR2 are SGHTS and YDEGEE. This CDR3 is 14 amino acids long. The CDR3 region is CASTRGISNQPQHF. CDR3 in DNA: TGTGCCAGCACCCGCGGGATTAGCAATCAGCCCCAGCATTTT.

The rearrangement uses TRBV27 and TRBJ2-1; TRBD2 matches 14 bases. This CDR3 has 15 amino acids. From germline, CDR1 is MNHEY and CDR2 SMNVEV (reference sequence). With V trimmed by 6 bases and J by 9 bases, 7 bases remained unmatched. CDR3 DNA: TGTGCCAGCAGCCCGGGACTAGCGGGAGTCACTGAGCAGTTCTTC. This encodes CASSPGLAGVTEQFF.

The chain employs TRBV7-2 and TRBJ2-7; 11 nucleotides line up with TRBD2. There are 15 residues in the CDR3. V shed 5 bases and J 6 bases; nucleotides not matched to a gene: 9. Germline values: CDR1 SGHTA, CDR2 FQGNSA. CDR3 residues: CASSLGGSGRGEQYF. The CDR3 DNA follows: TGTGCCAGCAGCCTTGGAGGTAGCGGGAGGGGCGAGCAGTACTTC.

The V call is TRBV6-1, the J call TRBJ1-5, with TRBD1 identical over 7 bases. Losses at the gene ends were 6 bases for V and 6 bases for J; bases not matched to a gene: 5. Germline loops: CDR1 MNHNS, CDR2 SASEGT. CDR3 size: 13 residues. This CDR3 reads CASSMTGFQPQHF. The CDR3 coding sequence is TGTGCCAGCAGCATGACAGGGTTTCAGCCCCAGCATTTT.

This clone was observed a handful of times. Compared with germline, one end of the junction differs, possibly owing to a read error. The V and J genes are TRBV7-2 and TRBJ2-7, with TRBD2 matching 8 bases. Germline loops: CDR1 SGHTA, CDR2 FQGNSA. The CDR3 has 12 residues. Here the CDR3 reads CASSFPGLGLSF. In nucleotides, the CDR3 is TGTGCCAGCAGCTTTCCGGGACTAGGACTAAGCTTC.

This chain uses TRBV7-8 with TRBJ2-3; the match to TRBD2 covers 9 bases. The trim removed 2 bases at V and 14 bases at J, leaving 14 bases unmatched. CDR1 is SGHVS, CDR2 FQNEAQ, per germline. This CDR3 is 15 amino acids long. This CDR3 reads CASSLTEREASTPYF. The CDR3 DNA reads as TGTGCCAGCAGCTTAACTGAGCGGGAGGCCTCCACACCGTATTTT.